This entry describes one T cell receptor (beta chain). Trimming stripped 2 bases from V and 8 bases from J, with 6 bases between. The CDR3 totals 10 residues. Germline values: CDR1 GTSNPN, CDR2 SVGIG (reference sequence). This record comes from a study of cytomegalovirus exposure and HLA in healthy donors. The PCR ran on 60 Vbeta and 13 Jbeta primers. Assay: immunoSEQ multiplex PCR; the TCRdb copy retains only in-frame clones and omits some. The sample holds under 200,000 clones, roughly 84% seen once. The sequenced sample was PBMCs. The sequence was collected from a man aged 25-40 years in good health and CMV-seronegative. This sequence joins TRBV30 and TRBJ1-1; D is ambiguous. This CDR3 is CAWSSLEAFF. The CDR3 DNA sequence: TGTGCCTGGAGTAGCCTAGAAGCTTTCTTT.